One sample yielded the 24 T cell receptor beta chains listed below, sequenced in a study of radiotherapy plus CTLA-4 blockade in lung cancer. Measured with immunoSEQ multiplex PCR; TCRdb has only the in-frame clones, and not every one. The sample yields fewer than 95,000 clones, about four fifths seen once. Sample: peripheral blood, taken from a patient treated with radiotherapy plus ipilimumab. All receptors derive from a human donor with non-small cell lung cancer who had stable disease on radiotherapy plus ipilimumab.

This clone appeared once. The V gene is TRBV28, the J gene TRBJ1-5; possibly TRBD1 for D (5 bases). V was trimmed by 3 bases and J by 1 base, leaving 10 bases between them. This CDR3 has 15 amino acids. Germline lookup yields CDR1 MDHEN and CDR2 SYDVKM. The CDR3 sequence is CASSLRGASNQPQHF. In DNA form, the CDR3 reads TGTGCCAGCAGTTTGAGAGGGGCGAGCAATCAGCCCCAGCATTTT.

The chain combines TRBV7-2 with TRBJ1-1; TRBD1 matches 10 bases. V was pared by 5 bases and J by 5 bases, with 11 bases of the junction left unmatched. There are 16 residues in the CDR3. Germline lookup yields CDR1 SGHTA and CDR2 FQGNSA. The CDR3 nucleotides are TGTGCCAGCAGCGGGGGGACAGGGGCCAGAGGGACTGAAGCTTTCTTT. Encoded protein: CASSGGTGARGTEAFF.

The chain combines TRBV27 with TRBJ2-7, with D possibly called TRBD1 or TRBD2 (6 bases each). Germline assignment: CDR1 MNHEY and CDR2 SMNVEV (reference sequence). This CDR3 comprises 14 residues. V lost 0 bases and J 2 bases, leaving 8 bases between the germline ends. The CDR3 reads CASSLSRGPYEQYF. The CDR3 coding sequence is TGTGCCAGCAGTTTATCCCGGGGGCCCTACGAGCAGTACTTC.

The chain links TRBV13 to TRBJ1-4, with unresolved D. The CDR3 loop spans 16 amino acids. CDR1 and CDR2 from the germline V gene are PRHDT and FYEKMQ (reference sequence). Between the trimmed V and J ends, which lost 1 base and 8 bases, there was a span of 17 bases. The CDR3 region is CASSLAYAEREEKLFF. CDR3 bases: TGTGCCAGCAGCTTAGCATATGCTGAGAGAGAAGAAAAACTGTTTTTT.

The chain recombines TRBV19 with TRBJ1-5; no clear D gene. From germline, CDR1 is LNHDA and CDR2 SQIVND (reference sequence). This CDR3 contains 13 residues. Trimming removed 4 bases from V and 5 bases from J, with 9 bases in between. CDR3 residues: CASSTYFDQPQHF. The CDR3 DNA reads TGTGCCAGTAGTACCTACTTCGATCAGCCCCAGCATTTT.

The chain links TRBV6-5 to TRBJ2-5, with 8 bases identical to TRBD2. CDR1 MNHEY and CDR2 SVGAGI come from the germline V gene. The CDR3 has 14 residues. V was clipped by 6 bases and J by 5 bases; unmatched bases: 8. The CDR3 DNA follows: TGTGCCAGCAGACAAACAGGCGGGGGGGAGACCCAGTACTTC. The encoded protein is CASRQTGGGETQYF.

The rearrangement links TRBV5-1 to TRBJ1-6; tentatively, D is TRBD1 (6 bases). CDR3 length: 15 amino acids. V lost 0 bases and J 8 bases, leaving 12 bases between the germline ends. CDR1 and CDR2 from the germline V gene are SGHRS and YFSETQ. CDR3 DNA: TGCGCCAGCAGCTTGGAAGGGGGGCGGGATTCACCCCTCCACTTT. This translates into CASSLEGGRDSPLHF.

V usage is TRBV27 and J usage is TRBJ1-5; 12 bases map to TRBD1. The length of the CDR3 is 17 residues. J lost 3 bases, V lost 3 bases, and 6 bases had no gene match. Germline V lookup: CDR1 MNHEY, CDR2 SMNVEV (reference sequence). CDR3 sequence: CASSLRGTGGINQPQHF. The CDR3 region has the DNA TGTGCCAGCAGTTTGCGAGGGACAGGGGGCATCAATCAGCCCCAGCATTTT.

The CDR3 DNA is TGTGCCAGCAGCGTAACAGGCTCTGGGGCCAACGTCCTGACTTTC. Translation gives CASSVTGSGANVLTF. This chain links TRBV9 with TRBJ2-6, with D possibly TRBD1 on 5 matching bases. This CDR3 is built from 15 residues. Germline V gene sequence: CDR1 SGDLS, CDR2 YYNGEE. V was pared by 1 base and J by 0 bases, with 5 bases between.

The chain is built from TRBV5-1 and TRBJ1-4; no clear D gene. The CDR3 has 14 amino acids. Germline V gives CDR1 SGHRS, CDR2 YFSETQ. V gave up 4 bases and J gave up 0 bases, with 7 bases separating them. In DNA, the CDR3 is TGCGCCAGCAGCGAGACTGCAACTAATGAAAAACTGTTTTTT. This sequence encodes CASSETATNEKLFF.

The chain carries TRBV7-9 and TRBJ2-3; the D is unclear. The CDR3 spans 17 residues. V lost 3 bases and J 0 bases, leaving 16 bases between the germline ends. The germline V gene encodes CDR1 SEHNR and CDR2 FQNEAQ (reference sequence). Here the CDR3 DNA reads TGTGCCAGCAGCTTCGTAGTCCTGGAAACTAGCACAGATACGCAGTATTTT. It yields the protein CASSFVVLETSTDTQYF.

This sequence joins TRBV27 and TRBJ2-1; possible D gene TRBD1, 7 bases. Germline V gene data show CDR1 as MNHEY and CDR2 as SMNVEV (reference sequence). The CDR3 is made up of 15 amino acids. Trimming removed 4 bases at V and 3 bases at J, with 13 bases between. CDR3 sequence: CASSSGQGGYNEQFF. The CDR3 DNA follows: TGTGCCAGCAGTTCAGGGCAGGGGGGCTACAATGAGCAGTTCTTC.

The chain combines TRBV28 with TRBJ2-7; tentatively, D is TRBD2 (6 bases). V was clipped by 8 bases and J by 3 bases, with 17 bases between them. Germline lookup yields CDR1 MDHEN and CDR2 SYDVKM. The CDR3 has 14 amino acids. CDR3 in amino acids: CASRGGGPLYEQYF. The CDR3 coding sequence is TGTGCCAGCCGGGGAGGAGGGCCCCTCTACGAGCAGTACTTC.

The sample holds a few counts of this clone. The genes are TRBV18 and TRBJ1-6, with a tentative D call TRBD1 (5 bases). Trimming stripped 3 bases from V and 3 bases from J, with 12 bases between. This CDR3 has 16 residues. CDR1 is KGHSH, CDR2 LQKENI, per germline. In nucleotides, the CDR3 is TGTGCCAGCTCACCTGGCGGGGGTAACTATAATTCACCCCTCCACTTT. This translates into CASSPGGGNYNSPLHF.

The rearrangement links TRBV7-6 to TRBJ2-5; D may be TRBD1 (5 bases). Trimming left V 2 bases short and J 5 bases short, with 15 bases between. The CDR3 has 15 amino acids. Germline CDR1 SGHVS, CDR2 FNYEAQ. Here the CDR3 reads CASSLRPGFQETQYF. The CDR3 DNA sequence: TGTGCCAGCAGCTTACGGCCAGGGTTTCAGGAGACCCAGTACTTC.

The gene calls are TRBV7-9 and TRBJ2-7, with TRBD2 matching over 11 bases. The J segment lost 1 base and the V segment lost 5 bases, leaving 7 bases of the junction unmatched. The germline V gene encodes CDR1 SEHNR and CDR2 FQNEAQ (reference sequence). The CDR3 is 16 amino acids. CDR3 amino acids: CASSGLTSGSSYEQYF. As DNA, the CDR3 is TGTGCCAGCAGCGGGCTAACTAGCGGGAGTTCCTACGAGCAGTACTTC.

The CDR3 DNA reads TGTGCCAGTAGTCGCGGAAATTCACCCCTCCACTTT. Residues: CASSRGNSPLHF. V and J are TRBV19 and TRBJ1-6; D not certain. This CDR3 comprises 12 residues. V was shortened by 5 bases and J by 7 bases, with 6 bases between the two germline ends. Germline CDR1 reads LNHDA; CDR2 reads SQIVND (reference sequence).

This chain joins TRBV6-5 and TRBJ1-2; TRBD1 is a possible D gene (6 bases). V lost 2 bases and J lost 5, with 12 bases in between. This CDR3 spans 14 amino acids. Germline V lookup: CDR1 MNHEY, CDR2 SVGAGI. The CDR3 spells CASSYGGPPYGYTF. Here the CDR3 DNA reads TGTGCCAGCAGTTACGGGGGGCCCCCTTATGGCTACACCTTC.

This clone was counted a few times. The rearrangement links TRBV11-2 to TRBJ2-3, with a possible D match to TRBD2 (7 bases). The length of the CDR3 is 15 residues. V was cut by 7 bases and J by 0 bases, with 14 bases left in between. Germline-derived CDR1 and CDR2 are SGHAT and FQNNGV. The CDR3 bases are TGTGCCAGCAACGATCCGGGGGGCAGCACAGATACGCAGTATTTT. Residues: CASNDPGGSTDTQYF.

This clone was counted a single time. The chain joins TRBV11-2 to TRBJ1-1; possible D gene TRBD1, 5 bases. Looked up from germline, CDR1 is SGHAT and CDR2 is FQNNGV. The V end was cut by 5 bases, the J end by 2 bases, with 12 bases between. The CDR3 spans 14 residues. In DNA, the CDR3 is TGTGCCAGCAGCCCCCAGGGCTTAAACACTGAAGCTTTCTTT. Protein product: CASSPQGLNTEAFF.

V and J are TRBV6-5 and TRBJ2-7; the match to TRBD2 covers 7 bases. Germline V lookup: CDR1 MNHEY, CDR2 SVGAGI. The CDR3 runs to 15 residues. Trimming cost V 5 bases and J 4 bases; bases outside gene matches: 11. CDR3 sequence (DNA): TGTGCCAGCAGTGGCGGGTGGGGGGGGAGGTACGAGCAGTACTTC. Its translation is CASSGGWGGRYEQYF.

The V gene is TRBV7-8, the J gene TRBJ1-5, with a tentative D call TRBD1 (6 bases). This CDR3 has 15 residues. V was pared by 2 bases and J by 4 bases, with 12 bases between. CDR1 is SGHVS, CDR2 FQNEAQ, per germline. The CDR3 DNA is TGTGCCAGCAGCTTATATCAGGGGTCAAATCAGCCCCAGCATTTT. This gives the protein CASSLYQGSNQPQHF.

The V and J genes are TRBV27 and TRBJ2-1, with unresolved D. The CDR3 length is 14 residues. Per germline, CDR1 MNHEY and CDR2 SMNVEV (reference sequence). Trimming left V 2 bases short and J 9 bases short, with 14 bases between. CDR3 loop: CASSLGLVVSEQFF. DNA for the CDR3: TGTGCCAGCAGTTTAGGGCTAGTTGTTTCTGAGCAGTTCTTC.

The chain links TRBV5-6 to TRBJ2-3; the match to TRBD1 covers 7 bases. This CDR3 spans 16 amino acids. With 0 bases clipped from V and 1 base from J, the junction kept 5 bases outside the gene matches. Germline-derived CDR1 and CDR2 are SGHDT and YYEEEE. DNA of the CDR3: TGTGCCAGCAGCTTGGAGAGGGGGCTAGGCACAGATACGCAGTATTTT. Residues: CASSLERGLGTDTQYF.